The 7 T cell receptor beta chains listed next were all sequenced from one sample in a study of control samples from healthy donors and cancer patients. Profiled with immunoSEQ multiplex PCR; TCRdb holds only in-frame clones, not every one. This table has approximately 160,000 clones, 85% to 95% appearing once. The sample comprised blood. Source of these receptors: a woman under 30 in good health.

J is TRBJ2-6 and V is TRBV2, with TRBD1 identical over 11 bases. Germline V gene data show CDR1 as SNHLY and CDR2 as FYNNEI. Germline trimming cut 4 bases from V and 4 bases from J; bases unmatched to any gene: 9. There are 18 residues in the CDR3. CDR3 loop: CASSVSGTGGSGANVLTF. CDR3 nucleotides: TGTGCCAGCAGTGTCTCCGGGACAGGGGGTTCGGGGGCCAACGTCCTGACTTTC.

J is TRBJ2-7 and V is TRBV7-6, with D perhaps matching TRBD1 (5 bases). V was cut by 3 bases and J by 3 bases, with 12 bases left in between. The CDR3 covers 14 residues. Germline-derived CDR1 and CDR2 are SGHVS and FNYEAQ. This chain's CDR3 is CASSLWGLSYEQYF. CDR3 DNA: TGTGCCAGCAGCTTGTGGGGCCTGAGCTACGAGCAGTACTTC.

As DNA, the CDR3 is TGTGCCAGCAGCTACGGAGGGACCTTCCTAGCCCAAGAGACCCAGTACTTC. Residues: CASSYGGTFLAQETQYF. The chain recombines TRBV11-2 with TRBJ2-5; a possible D gene is TRBD2 (6 bases). The CDR3 consists of 17 residues. Germline CDR1 SGHAT, CDR2 FQNNGV. V lost 4 bases and J lost 1, with 19 bases in between.

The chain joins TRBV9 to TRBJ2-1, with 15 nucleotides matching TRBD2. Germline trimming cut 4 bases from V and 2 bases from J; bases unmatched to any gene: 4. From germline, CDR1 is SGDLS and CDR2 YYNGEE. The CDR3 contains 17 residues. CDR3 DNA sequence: TGTGCCAGCAGCTACGGACTAGCGGGAGGGGCCTACAATGAGCAGTTCTTC. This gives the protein CASSYGLAGGAYNEQFF.

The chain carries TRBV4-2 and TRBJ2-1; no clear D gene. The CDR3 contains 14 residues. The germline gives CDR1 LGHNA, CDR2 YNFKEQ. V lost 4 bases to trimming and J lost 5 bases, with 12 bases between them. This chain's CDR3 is CASSRPRKDNEQFF. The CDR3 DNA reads TGTGCCAGCAGCCGGCCGAGGAAGGACAATGAGCAGTTCTTC.

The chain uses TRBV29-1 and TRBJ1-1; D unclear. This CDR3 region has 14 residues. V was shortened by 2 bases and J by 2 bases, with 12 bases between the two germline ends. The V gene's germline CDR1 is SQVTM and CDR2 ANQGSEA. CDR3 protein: CSVESHRGNTEAFF. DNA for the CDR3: TGCAGCGTTGAATCACACCGGGGTAACACTGAAGCTTTCTTT.

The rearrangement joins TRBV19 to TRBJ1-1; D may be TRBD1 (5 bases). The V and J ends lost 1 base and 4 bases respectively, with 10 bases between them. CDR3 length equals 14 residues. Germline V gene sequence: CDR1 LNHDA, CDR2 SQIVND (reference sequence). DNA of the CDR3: TGTGCCAGTAGTATAGTGGTCGGGGGCACTGAAGCTTTCTTT. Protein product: CASSIVVGGTEAFF.